The source of this T cell receptor (beta chain) is a study of vaccination and CD4 T cells after COVID-19. At the level of the study: Cells received overlapping spike peptides from SARS-CoV-2, HCoV-NL63, HCoV-OC43 and HCoV-229E as stimulation.

Oncomine TCR Beta short-read sequencing was applied to DNA from cultured CD4+ T cells. TCRdb reanalysed the PCR reads using MiXCR and keeps one entry per CDR3 protein. The table has about 14,000 distinct CDR3 sequences, roughly 29% seen once. This clonotype turned up a few times. Its antigen remains unidentified. The treatment denotes: roughly ten-day PBMC culture with coronavirus spike peptide pools or control peptides (ViraFEST assay). PBMCs, plated at some 1.8 million per well, were grown in the presence of around 10 IU/ml IL-2 and 9 to 10 ug/ml peptide pools. Study conclusions and caveats: It was observed that, in convalescent patients, a median 86.3% of reactive clones arose only post-vaccination.

V shed 4 bases and J 4 bases; nucleotides not matched to a gene: 9. The germline V gene encodes CDR1 KGHDR and CDR2 SFDVKD. The CDR3 runs 16 residues. This rearrangement joins TRBV24-1 to TRBJ2-7, with 10 bases lining up with TRBD1. Sequenced material: CD4+ T cells from blood, cultured in vitro, taken before SARS-CoV-2 vaccination. The receptor was isolated from a human donor who received a COVID-19 vaccine. CDR3 loop: CATSEPRTGGGYEQYF. The DNA for the CDR3 is TGTGCCACCAGTGAGCCCCGGACAGGGGGTGGTTACGAGCAGTACTTC.